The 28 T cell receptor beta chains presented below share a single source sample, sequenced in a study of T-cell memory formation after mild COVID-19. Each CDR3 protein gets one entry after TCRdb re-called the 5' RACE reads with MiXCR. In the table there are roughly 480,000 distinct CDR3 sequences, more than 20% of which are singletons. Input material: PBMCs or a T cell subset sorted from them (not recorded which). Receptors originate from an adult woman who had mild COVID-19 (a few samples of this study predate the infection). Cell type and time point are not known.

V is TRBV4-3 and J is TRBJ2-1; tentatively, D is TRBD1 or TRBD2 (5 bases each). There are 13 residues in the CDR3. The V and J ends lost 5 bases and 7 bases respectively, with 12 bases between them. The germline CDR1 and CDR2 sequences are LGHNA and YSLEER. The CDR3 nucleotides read TGCGCCAGCAGCGGGACCCTCTGGAATGAGCAGTTCTTC. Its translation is CASSGTLWNEQFF.

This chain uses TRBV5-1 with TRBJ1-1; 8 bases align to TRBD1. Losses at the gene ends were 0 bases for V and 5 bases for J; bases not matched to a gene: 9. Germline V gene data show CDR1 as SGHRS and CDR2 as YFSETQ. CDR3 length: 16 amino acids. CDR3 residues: CASSLGWQGARTEAFF. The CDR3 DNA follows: TGCGCCAGCAGCTTGGGGTGGCAGGGGGCGAGGACTGAAGCTTTCTTT.

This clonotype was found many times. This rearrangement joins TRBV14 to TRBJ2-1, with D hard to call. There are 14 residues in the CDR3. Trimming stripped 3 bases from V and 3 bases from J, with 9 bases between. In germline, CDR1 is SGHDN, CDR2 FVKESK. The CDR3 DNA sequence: TGTGCCAGCAGCCAGGGAACGAGCTACAATGAGCAGTTCTTC. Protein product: CASSQGTSYNEQFF.

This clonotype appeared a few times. CDR3 sequence reads: CASSPPGVASYNEQFF. In DNA form, the CDR3 reads TGTGCCAGCTCACCACCGGGAGTCGCATCCTACAATGAGCAGTTCTTC. V is TRBV18 and J is TRBJ2-1, with a possible D match to TRBD2 (5 bases). Trimming shortened V by 0 bases and J by 1 base, and 10 bases separated the two germline ends. This CDR3 has 16 residues. Germline loops: CDR1 KGHSH, CDR2 LQKENI.

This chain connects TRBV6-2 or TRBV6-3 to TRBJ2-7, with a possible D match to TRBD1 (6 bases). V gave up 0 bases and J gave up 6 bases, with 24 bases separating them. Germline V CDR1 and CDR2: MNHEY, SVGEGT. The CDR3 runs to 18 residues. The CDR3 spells CASSYSPGHGSYLREQYF. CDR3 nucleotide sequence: TGTGCCAGCAGTTACTCGCCGGGACATGGATCCTATTTGCGCGAGCAGTACTTC.

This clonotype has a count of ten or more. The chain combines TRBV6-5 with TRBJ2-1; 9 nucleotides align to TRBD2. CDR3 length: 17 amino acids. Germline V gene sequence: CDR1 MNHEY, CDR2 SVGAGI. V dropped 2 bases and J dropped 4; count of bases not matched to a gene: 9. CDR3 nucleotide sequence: TGTGCCAGCAGTTACGGTATTGTTAGCGGGAGTTACAATGAGCAGTTCTTC. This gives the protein CASSYGIVSGSYNEQFF.

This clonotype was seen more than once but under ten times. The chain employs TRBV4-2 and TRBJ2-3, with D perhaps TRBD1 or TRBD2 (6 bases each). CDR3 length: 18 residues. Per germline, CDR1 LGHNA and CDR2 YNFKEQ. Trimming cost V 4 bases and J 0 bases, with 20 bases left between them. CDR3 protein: CASSPWRGTGSSTDTQYF. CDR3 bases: TGTGCCAGCAGCCCATGGAGGGGGACGGGGTCTAGCACAGATACGCAGTATTTT.

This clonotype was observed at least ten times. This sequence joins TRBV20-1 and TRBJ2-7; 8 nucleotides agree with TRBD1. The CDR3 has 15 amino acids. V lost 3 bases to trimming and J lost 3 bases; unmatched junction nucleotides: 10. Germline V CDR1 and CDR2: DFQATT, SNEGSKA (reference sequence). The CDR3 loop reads CSASPGQGLGYEQYF. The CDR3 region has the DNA TGCAGTGCTAGCCCTGGACAGGGCCTCGGCTACGAGCAGTACTTC.

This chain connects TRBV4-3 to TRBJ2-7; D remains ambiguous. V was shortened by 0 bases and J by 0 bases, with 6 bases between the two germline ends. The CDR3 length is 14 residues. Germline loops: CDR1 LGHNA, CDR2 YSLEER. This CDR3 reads CASSQDLDSYEQYF. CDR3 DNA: TGCGCCAGCAGCCAAGATCTGGACTCCTACGAGCAGTACTTC.

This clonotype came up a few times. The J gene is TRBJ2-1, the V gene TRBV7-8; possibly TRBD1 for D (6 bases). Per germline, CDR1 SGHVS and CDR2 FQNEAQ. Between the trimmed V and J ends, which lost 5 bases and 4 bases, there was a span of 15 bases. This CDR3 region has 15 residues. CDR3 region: CASSPLGQSYNEQFF. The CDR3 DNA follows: TGTGCCAGCAGCCCCCTGGGACAATCTTACAATGAGCAGTTCTTC.

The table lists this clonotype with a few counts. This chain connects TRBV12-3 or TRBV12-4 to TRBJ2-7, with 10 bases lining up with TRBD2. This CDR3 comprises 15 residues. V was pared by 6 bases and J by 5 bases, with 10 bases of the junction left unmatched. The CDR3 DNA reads TGTGCCAGCAGATCGTCAGCGGGGGGGCCGAACGAGCAGTACTTC. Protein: CASRSSAGGPNEQYF.

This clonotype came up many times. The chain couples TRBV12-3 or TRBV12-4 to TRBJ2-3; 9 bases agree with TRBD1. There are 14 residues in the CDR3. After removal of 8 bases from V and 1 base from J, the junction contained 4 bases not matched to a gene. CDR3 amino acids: CASRRTGGTDTQYF. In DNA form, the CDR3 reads TGTGCCAGCCGCCGGACAGGGGGCACAGATACGCAGTATTTT.

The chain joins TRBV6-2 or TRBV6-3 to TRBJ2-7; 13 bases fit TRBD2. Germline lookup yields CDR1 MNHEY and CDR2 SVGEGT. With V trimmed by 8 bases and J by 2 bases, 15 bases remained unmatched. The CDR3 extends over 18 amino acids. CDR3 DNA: TGTGCCAGCGGATCCCGGACTAGCGGGAGCATTAGCCCCTACGAGCAGTACTTC. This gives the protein CASGSRTSGSISPYEQYF.

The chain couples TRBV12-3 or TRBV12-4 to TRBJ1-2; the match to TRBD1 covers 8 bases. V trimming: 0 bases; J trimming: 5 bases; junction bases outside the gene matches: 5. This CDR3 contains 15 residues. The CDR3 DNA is TGTGCCAGCAGTTTAGCGCAGGGGGCCCTGTATGGCTACACCTTC. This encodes CASSLAQGALYGYTF.

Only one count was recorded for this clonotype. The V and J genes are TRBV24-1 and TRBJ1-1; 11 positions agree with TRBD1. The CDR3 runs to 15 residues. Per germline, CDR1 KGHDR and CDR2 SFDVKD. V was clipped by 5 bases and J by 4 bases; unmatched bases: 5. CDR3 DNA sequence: TGTGCCACCAGTGTCTCCGGGACAGGGGGCACTGAAGCTTTCTTT. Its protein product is CATSVSGTGGTEAFF.

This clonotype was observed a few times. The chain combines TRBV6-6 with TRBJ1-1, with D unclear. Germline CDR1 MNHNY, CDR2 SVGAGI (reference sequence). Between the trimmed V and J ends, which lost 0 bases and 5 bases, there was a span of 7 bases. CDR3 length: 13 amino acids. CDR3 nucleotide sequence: TGTGCCAGCAGTTACTCGGCACGGACTGAAGCTTTCTTT. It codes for CASSYSARTEAFF.

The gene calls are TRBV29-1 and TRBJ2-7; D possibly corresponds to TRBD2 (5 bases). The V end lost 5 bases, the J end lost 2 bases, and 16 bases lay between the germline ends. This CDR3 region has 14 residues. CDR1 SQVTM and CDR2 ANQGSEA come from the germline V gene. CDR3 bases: TGCAGCGTTAATTCCCGGGGAACCACCTACGAGCAGTACTTC. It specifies CSVNSRGTTYEQYF.

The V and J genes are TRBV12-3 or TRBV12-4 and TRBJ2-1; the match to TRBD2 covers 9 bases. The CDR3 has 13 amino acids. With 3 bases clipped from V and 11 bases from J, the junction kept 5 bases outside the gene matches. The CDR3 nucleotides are TGTGCCAGCAGTTTGGCTAGCGGGGTTCAGCAGTTCTTC. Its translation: CASSLASGVQQFF.

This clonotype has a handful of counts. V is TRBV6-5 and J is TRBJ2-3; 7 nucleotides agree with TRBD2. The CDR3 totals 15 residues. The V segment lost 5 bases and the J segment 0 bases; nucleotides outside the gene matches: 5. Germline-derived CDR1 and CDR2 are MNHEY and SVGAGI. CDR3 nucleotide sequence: TGTGCCAGCAGTGTAAGCGGGGCTAGCACAGATACGCAGTATTTT. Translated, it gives CASSVSGASTDTQYF.

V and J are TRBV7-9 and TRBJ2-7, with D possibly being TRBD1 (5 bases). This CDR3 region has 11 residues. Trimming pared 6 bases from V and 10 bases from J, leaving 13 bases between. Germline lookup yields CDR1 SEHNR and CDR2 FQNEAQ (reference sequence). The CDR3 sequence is CASRSHDSQYF. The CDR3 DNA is TGTGCCAGCAGATCACATGACAGCCAGTACTTC.

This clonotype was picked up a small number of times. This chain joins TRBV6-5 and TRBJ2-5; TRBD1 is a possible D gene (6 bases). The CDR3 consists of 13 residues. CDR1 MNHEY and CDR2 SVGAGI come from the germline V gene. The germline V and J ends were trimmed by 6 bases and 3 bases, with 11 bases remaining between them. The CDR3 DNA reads TGTGCCAGCAGACAGGGACGGGAAGAGACCCAGTACTTC. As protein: CASRQGREETQYF.

The CDR3 here is CASSDPASGYEQYF. As DNA, the CDR3 is TGTGCCAGCAGTGACCCCGCCAGCGGGTACGAGCAGTACTTC. The chain employs TRBV25-1 and TRBJ2-7; a possible D gene is TRBD2 (6 bases). The V gene lost 3 bases and the J gene lost 4 bases, with 13 bases spanning the gap. Germline values: CDR1 MGHDK, CDR2 SYGVNS. The CDR3 is 14 residues long.

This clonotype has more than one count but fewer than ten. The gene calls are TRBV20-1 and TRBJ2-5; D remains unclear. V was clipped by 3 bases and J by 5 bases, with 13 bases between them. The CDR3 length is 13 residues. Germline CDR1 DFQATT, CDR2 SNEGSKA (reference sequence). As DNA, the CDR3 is TGCAGTGCTAGTTTAGTTAGTATGGAGACCCAGTACTTC. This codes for CSASLVSMETQYF.

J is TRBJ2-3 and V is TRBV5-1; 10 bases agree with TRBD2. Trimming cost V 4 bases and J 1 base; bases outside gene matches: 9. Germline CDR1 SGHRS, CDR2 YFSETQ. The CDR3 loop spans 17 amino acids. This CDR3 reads CASSLAGVFVGTDTQYF. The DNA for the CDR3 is TGCGCCAGCAGCCTAGCGGGAGTGTTCGTTGGCACAGATACGCAGTATTTT.

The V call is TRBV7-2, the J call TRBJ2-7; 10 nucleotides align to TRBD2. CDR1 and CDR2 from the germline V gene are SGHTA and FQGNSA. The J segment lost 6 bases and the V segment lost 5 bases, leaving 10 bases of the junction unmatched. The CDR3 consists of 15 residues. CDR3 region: CASSTERGGRFEQYF. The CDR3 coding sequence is TGTGCCAGCAGCACGGAGCGGGGGGGCCGTTTCGAGCAGTACTTC.

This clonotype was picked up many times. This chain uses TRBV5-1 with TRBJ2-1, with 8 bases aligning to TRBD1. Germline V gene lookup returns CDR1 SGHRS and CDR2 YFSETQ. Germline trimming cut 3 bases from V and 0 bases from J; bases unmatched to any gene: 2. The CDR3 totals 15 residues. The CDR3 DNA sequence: TGCGCCAGCAGCTGGGACAGGAGCTCCTACAATGAGCAGTTCTTC. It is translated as CASSWDRSSYNEQFF.

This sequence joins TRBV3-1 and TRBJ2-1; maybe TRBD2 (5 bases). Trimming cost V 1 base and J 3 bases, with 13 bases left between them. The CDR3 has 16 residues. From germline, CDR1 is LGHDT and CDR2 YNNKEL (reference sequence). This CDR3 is CASSQVGDYRYNEQFF. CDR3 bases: TGTGCCAGCAGCCAAGTAGGAGACTACCGCTACAATGAGCAGTTCTTC.

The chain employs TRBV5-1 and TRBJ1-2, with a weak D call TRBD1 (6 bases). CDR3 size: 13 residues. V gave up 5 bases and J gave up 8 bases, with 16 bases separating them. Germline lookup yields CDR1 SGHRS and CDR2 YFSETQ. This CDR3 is CASRKGGDHGYTF. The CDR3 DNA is TGCGCCAGCAGGAAGGGGGGAGACCACGGCTACACCTTC.